This TCR beta chain was sequenced during a study of blood T cell repertoires in COVID-19. CDR3 length: 14 residues. Germline V gives CDR1 SGHRS, CDR2 YFSETQ. V shed 4 bases, J shed 4 bases, and the junction held 4 bases outside the gene matches. This table comes from immunoSEQ multiplex PCR, and its TCRdb copy is limited to in-frame clones, with some not included. The table has about 210,000 clones, around three quarters seen once; the top ten hold 7.2%. The chain uses TRBV5-1 and TRBJ1-1; 10 bases are shared with TRBD1. The TCR sequence derives from an older woman with acute or convalescent COVID-19. The material sequenced was peripheral blood. The CDR3 DNA reads TGCGCCAGCAGCACCGGACAGGGGGTCACTGAAGCTTTCTTT. It codes for CASSTGQGVTEAFF.